A single sample is the source of the 23 T cell receptor beta chains below, sequenced in a study of T-cell memory formation after mild COVID-19. TCRdb reanalysed the 5' RACE reads using MiXCR and keeps one entry per CDR3 protein. The sample has approximately 300,000 distinct CDR3 sequences, 15% to 20% seen once. Sequenced sample: PBMCs or a T cell subset sorted from them (not recorded which). Receptors originate from a man aged 18 to 29 who had mild COVID-19 (a few samples of this study predate the infection). Cell type and time point are not known.

CDR3 region: CASSQDGTGSAEQYV. In DNA, the CDR3 is TGTGCCAGCAGCCAAGACGGAACGGGGTCGGCCGAGCAGTACGTC. The chain couples TRBV3-1 to TRBJ2-7, with TRBD2 as a possible D gene (5 bases). Trimming removed 0 bases at V and 6 bases at J, with 15 bases between. Germline CDR1 and CDR2: LGHDT and YNNKEL (reference sequence). This CDR3 region has 15 residues.

Many counts were recorded for this clonotype. J is TRBJ2-3 and V is TRBV12-3 or TRBV12-4; D could derive from TRBD1 or TRBD2 (6 bases each). The CDR3 spans 13 residues. Trimming took 6 bases from V and 4 from J, leaving 11 bases between them. CDR3 DNA sequence: TGTGCCAGCAGGGGTCGGGGGCCAGATACGCAGTATTTT. Translation gives CASRGRGPDTQYF.

This chain links TRBV10-3 with TRBJ2-1; 8 bases line up with TRBD2. Per germline, CDR1 ENHRY and CDR2 SYGVKD. Trimming took 2 bases from V and 1 from J; bases not matched to a gene: 4. CDR3 length: 16 amino acids. In DNA form, the CDR3 reads TGTGCCATCAGTGAGCTCGGGGGGGCGTCCTACAATGAGCAGTTCTTC. Protein product: CAISELGGASYNEQFF.

This chain joins TRBV14 and TRBJ2-7; TRBD2 might be the D (6 bases). The CDR3 runs to 13 residues. Germline-derived CDR1 and CDR2 are SGHDN and FVKESK. Trimming pared 2 bases from V and 4 bases from J, leaving 9 bases between. The CDR3 DNA sequence: TGTGCCAGCAGCCAACTGGGGGGATACGAGCAGTACGTC. It encodes CASSQLGGYEQYV.

The chain uses TRBV6-5 and TRBJ1-4; no clear D gene. The germline CDR1 and CDR2 sequences are MNHEY and SVGAGI. The CDR3 totals 14 residues. V was trimmed by 5 bases and J by 4 bases, leaving 11 bases between them. CDR3 DNA sequence: TGTGCCAGCAGTCCCTTCGGGTATAATGAAAAACTGTTTTTT. It codes for CASSPFGYNEKLFF.

The chain links TRBV6-6 to TRBJ2-7; D is undetermined. Trimming stripped 8 bases from V and 1 base from J, with 18 bases between. Germline CDR1 is MNHNY and CDR2 is SVGAGI (reference sequence). The CDR3 is 15 residues long. The CDR3 nucleotides read TGTGCCAGCTCCCCTCCAACTCGCGTGTCCTACGAGCAGTACTTC. Protein sequence: CASSPPTRVSYEQYF.

V gene TRBV30 combines with J gene TRBJ2-7; D possibly corresponds to TRBD2 (5 bases). Germline CDR1 GTSNPN, CDR2 SVGIG (reference sequence). The V gene lost 2 bases and the J gene lost 4 bases, with 9 bases spanning the gap. This CDR3 is 12 amino acids long. The CDR3 protein is CAWSTRGYEQYF. In nucleotides, the CDR3 is TGTGCCTGGAGTACCCGGGGTTACGAGCAGTACTTC.

This clonotype appeared a few times. The V call is TRBV4-3, the J call TRBJ2-1; D gene ambiguous. This CDR3 spans 16 amino acids. V lost 0 bases and J 4 bases, leaving 13 bases between the germline ends. Germline loops: CDR1 LGHNA, CDR2 YSLEER. The CDR3 nucleotides read TGCGCCAGCAGCCAAGATCGCAGGTTGGATTACAATGAGCAGTTCTTC. The encoded protein is CASSQDRRLDYNEQFF.

Only a few counts were recorded for this clonotype. The V and J genes are TRBV4-3 and TRBJ2-7, with D maybe TRBD1 (8 bases). This CDR3 has 14 amino acids. Trimming took 0 bases from V and 5 from J, leaving 11 bases between them. Germline V lookup: CDR1 LGHNA, CDR2 YSLEER. The CDR3 here is CASSQETGGDEQYF. The CDR3 nucleotides read TGCGCCAGCAGCCAAGAAACAGGGGGGGACGAGCAGTACTTC.

This clonotype showed up many times. The J gene is TRBJ2-2, the V gene TRBV7-9, with 10 bases matching TRBD1. V lost 4 bases to trimming and J lost 7 bases; unmatched junction nucleotides: 6. Germline-derived CDR1 and CDR2 are SEHNR and FQNEAQ (reference sequence). This CDR3 comprises 15 residues. The CDR3 bases are TGTGCCAGCAGCTCCGGGACAGGGGACATCGGGGAGCTGTTTTTT. The encoded protein is CASSSGTGDIGELFF.

This clonotype came up a few times. CDR3 sequence (DNA): TGTGCCAGCAGCTTAGCTAGTCAGGGTGAGCAGTTCTTC. Its protein is CASSLASQGEQFF. The V gene is TRBV7-2, the J gene TRBJ2-1; possible D gene TRBD1, 5 bases. The CDR3 is made up of 13 amino acids. CDR1 is SGHTA, CDR2 FQGNSA, per germline. With 0 bases removed from V and 9 bases from J, the gap between germline ends came to 9 bases.

The chain links TRBV12-3 or TRBV12-4 to TRBJ2-2, with 8 nucleotides matching TRBD1. V trimming: 3 bases; J trimming: 7 bases; junction bases outside the gene matches: 4. The CDR3 covers 14 residues. The CDR3 reads CASSLGQAGGELFF. In DNA, the CDR3 is TGTGCCAGCAGTTTGGGACAGGCAGGCGGGGAGCTGTTTTTT.

The chain links TRBV20-1 to TRBJ1-6, with 7 positions matching TRBD1. Germline CDR1 is DFQATT and CDR2 is SNEGSKA (reference sequence). CDR3 length: 15 amino acids. J lost 3 bases, V lost 7 bases, and 9 bases had no gene match. Here the CDR3 reads CSVRQGVDYNSPLHF. CDR3 coding DNA: TGCAGTGTGAGGCAGGGGGTAGACTATAATTCACCCCTCCACTTT.

V gene TRBV19 combines with J gene TRBJ2-5, with D possibly matching TRBD1 (6 bases). Germline V gene lookup returns CDR1 LNHDA and CDR2 SQIVND (reference sequence). The CDR3 extends over 14 amino acids. V was clipped by 4 bases and J by 2 bases, with 11 bases between them. This chain's CDR3 is CASSRTARQETQYF. In nucleotides, the CDR3 is TGTGCCAGTAGTAGGACAGCCCGGCAAGAGACCCAGTACTTC.

This clonotype was observed a handful of times. V usage is TRBV5-5 and J usage is TRBJ2-1; possibly TRBD2 for D (5 bases). V was cut by 1 base and J by 4 bases, with 12 bases left in between. This CDR3 region has 15 residues. The germline CDR1 and CDR2 sequences are SGHKS and YYEKEE (reference sequence). The CDR3, as DNA: TGTGCCAGCAGCTTGAAGACTAATACTTACAATGAGCAGTTCTTC. Translating it yields CASSLKTNTYNEQFF.

This clonotype was detected only a few times. The chain joins TRBV2 to TRBJ2-3, with D uncertain. CDR1 is SNHLY and CDR2 is FYNNEI in the germline V gene. Trimming shortened V by 11 bases and J by 5 bases, and 14 bases separated the two germline ends. This CDR3 is 12 amino acids long. The CDR3 coding sequence is TGTGCCGCCGCGGCCCGCGTAGATACGCAGTATTTT. It encodes CAAAARVDTQYF.

The rearrangement joins TRBV2 to TRBJ1-3; 9 nucleotides line up with TRBD1. Trimming at V came to 6 bases and at J to 2 bases, leaving 8 bases not matched to a gene. Germline CDR1 and CDR2: SNHLY and FYNNEI. The CDR3 length is 16 residues. The CDR3 reads CASRATGGATGNTIYF. CDR3 nucleotides: TGTGCCAGCAGGGCGACAGGGGGTGCAACTGGAAACACCATATATTTT.

Only a few counts were recorded for this clonotype. This chain connects TRBV20-1 to TRBJ1-5; D uncertain. The length of the CDR3 is 15 residues. Germline lookup yields CDR1 DFQATT and CDR2 SNEGSKA (reference sequence). The V gene lost 4 bases and the J gene lost 6 bases, with 19 bases spanning the gap. The CDR3 nucleotides are TGCAGTGCTACCGGAGTGTTCCTGGGAGCTCAGCCCCAGCATTTT. Its translation is CSATGVFLGAQPQHF.

V gene TRBV30 combines with J gene TRBJ1-3; D not resolved. The CDR3 totals 13 residues. Trimming pared 4 bases from V and 2 bases from J, leaving 9 bases between. Germline V gives CDR1 GTSNPN, CDR2 SVGIG (reference sequence). CDR3 DNA: TGTGCCTGGAATTCAGAAACTGGAAACACCATATATTTT. Translating gives CAWNSETGNTIYF. The full variable domain, completed using reference TRBV30 and TRBJ1-3, is SQTIHQWPATLVQPVGSPLSLECTVEGTSNPNLYWYRQAAGRGLQLLFYSVGIGQISSEVPQNLSASRPQDRQFILSSKKLLLSDSGFYLCAWNSETGNTIYFGEGSWLTVV.

This clonotype has only a few counts. The rearrangement joins TRBV20-1 to TRBJ1-1, with TRBD1 matching 7 bases. After removal of 5 bases from V and 0 bases from J, the junction contained 3 bases not matched to a gene. The CDR3 loop spans 13 amino acids. Germline CDR1 DFQATT, CDR2 SNEGSKA (reference sequence). CDR3 coding DNA: TGCAGTGCTCGGGACAGCGTGAACACTGAAGCTTTCTTT. This gives the protein CSARDSVNTEAFF.

This clonotype was seen more than once but under ten times. The rearrangement joins TRBV2 to TRBJ2-2, with D unclear. Trimming removed 3 bases at V and 5 bases at J, with 4 bases between. Germline V gene sequence: CDR1 SNHLY, CDR2 FYNNEI. The CDR3 extends over 12 amino acids. The CDR3 sequence is CASSDFTGELFF. The CDR3 DNA reads TGTGCCAGCAGTGACTTTACCGGGGAGCTGTTTTTT.

This rearrangement joins TRBV5-5 to TRBJ2-1; D is uncertain. Germline-derived CDR1 and CDR2 are SGHKS and YYEKEE (reference sequence). V lost 0 bases and J 7 bases, leaving 8 bases between the germline ends. The CDR3 extends over 13 amino acids. CDR3 in DNA: TGTGCCAGCAGCTTGGGTTGGGGAAATGAGCAGTTCTTC. The encoded protein is CASSLGWGNEQFF.

The chain employs TRBV7-9 and TRBJ2-1, with 7 bases lining up with TRBD1. Germline V gene data show CDR1 as SEHNR and CDR2 as FQNEAQ (reference sequence). This CDR3 spans 12 amino acids. V gave up 5 bases and J gave up 14 bases; unmatched junction bases: 9. The CDR3 region is CASSPPGTEEFF. As DNA, the CDR3 is TGTGCCAGCAGCCCTCCCGGGACAGAGGAGTTCTTC.